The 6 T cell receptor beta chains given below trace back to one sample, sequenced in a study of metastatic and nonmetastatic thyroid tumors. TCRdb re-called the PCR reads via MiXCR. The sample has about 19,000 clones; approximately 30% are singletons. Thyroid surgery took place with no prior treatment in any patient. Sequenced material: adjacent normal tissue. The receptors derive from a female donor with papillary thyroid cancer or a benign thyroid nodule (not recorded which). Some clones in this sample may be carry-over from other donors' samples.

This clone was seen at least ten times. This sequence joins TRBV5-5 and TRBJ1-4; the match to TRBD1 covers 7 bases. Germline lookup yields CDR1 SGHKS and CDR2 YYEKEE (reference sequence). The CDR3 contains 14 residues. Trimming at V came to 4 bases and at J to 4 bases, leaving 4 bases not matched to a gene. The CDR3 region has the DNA TGTGCCAGCAGCGGGGACAGTTTTAATGAAAAACTGTTTTTT. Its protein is CASSGDSFNEKLFF.

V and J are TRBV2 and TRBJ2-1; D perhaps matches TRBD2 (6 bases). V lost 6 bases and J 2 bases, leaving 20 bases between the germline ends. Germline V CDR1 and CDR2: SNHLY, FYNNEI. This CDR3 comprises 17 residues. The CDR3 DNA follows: TGTGCCAGCAGAGACGGGGTGGGGGGACGGACCTACAATGAGCAGTTCTTC. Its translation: CASRDGVGGRTYNEQFF.

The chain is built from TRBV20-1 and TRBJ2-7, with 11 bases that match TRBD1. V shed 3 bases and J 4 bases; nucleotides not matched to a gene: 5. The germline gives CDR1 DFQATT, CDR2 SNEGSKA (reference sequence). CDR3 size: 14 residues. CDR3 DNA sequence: TGCAGTGCTAGTCCGGGGGACAGGGGGTACGAGCAGTACTTC. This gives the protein CSASPGDRGYEQYF.

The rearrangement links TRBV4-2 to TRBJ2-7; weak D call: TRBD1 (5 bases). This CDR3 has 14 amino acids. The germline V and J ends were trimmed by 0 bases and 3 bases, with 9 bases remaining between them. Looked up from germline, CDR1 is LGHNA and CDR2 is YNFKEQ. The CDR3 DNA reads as TGTGCCAGCAGCCAAGAGCGCAGGGACTACGAGCAGTACTTC. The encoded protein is CASSQERRDYEQYF.

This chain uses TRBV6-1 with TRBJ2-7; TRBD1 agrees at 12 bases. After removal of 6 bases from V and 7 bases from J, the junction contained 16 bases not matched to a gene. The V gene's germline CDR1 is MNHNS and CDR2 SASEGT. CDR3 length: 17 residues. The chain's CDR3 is CASRSTLGDRGRREQYF. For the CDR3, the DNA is TGTGCCAGCAGATCGACCCTTGGGGACAGGGGGCGTCGAGAGCAGTACTTC.

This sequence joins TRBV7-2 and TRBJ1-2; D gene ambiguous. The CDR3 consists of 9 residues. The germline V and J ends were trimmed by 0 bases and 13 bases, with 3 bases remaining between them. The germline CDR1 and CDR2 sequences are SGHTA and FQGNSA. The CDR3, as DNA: TGTGCCAGCAGCTTAGCTAGCACCTTC. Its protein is CASSLASTF.